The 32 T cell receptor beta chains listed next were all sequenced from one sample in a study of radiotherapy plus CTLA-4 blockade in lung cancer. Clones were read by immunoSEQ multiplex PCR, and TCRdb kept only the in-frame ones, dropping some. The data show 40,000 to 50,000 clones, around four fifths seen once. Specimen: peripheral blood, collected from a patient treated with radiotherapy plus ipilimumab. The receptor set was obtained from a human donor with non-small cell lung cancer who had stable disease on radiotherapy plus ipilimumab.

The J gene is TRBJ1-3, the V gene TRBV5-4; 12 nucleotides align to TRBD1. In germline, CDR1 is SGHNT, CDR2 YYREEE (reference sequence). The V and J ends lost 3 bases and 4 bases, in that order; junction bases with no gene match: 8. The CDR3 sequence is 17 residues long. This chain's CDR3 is CASSYGTGGRLGNTIYF. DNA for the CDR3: TGTGCCAGCAGCTATGGGACAGGGGGCAGGTTGGGAAACACCATATATTTT.

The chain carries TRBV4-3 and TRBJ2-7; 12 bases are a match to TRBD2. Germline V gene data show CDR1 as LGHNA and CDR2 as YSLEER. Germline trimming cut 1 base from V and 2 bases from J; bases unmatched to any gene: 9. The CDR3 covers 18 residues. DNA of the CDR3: TGCGCCAGCAGCCAAGTGTTCCTAGCGGGAGGGCCTCCCTACGAGCAGTACTTC. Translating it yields CASSQVFLAGGPPYEQYF.

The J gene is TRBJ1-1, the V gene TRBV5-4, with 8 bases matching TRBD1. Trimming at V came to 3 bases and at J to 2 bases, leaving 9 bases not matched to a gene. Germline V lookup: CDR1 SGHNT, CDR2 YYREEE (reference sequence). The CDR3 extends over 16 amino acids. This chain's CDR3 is CASSSRAGGGNTEAFF. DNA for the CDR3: TGTGCCAGCAGCTCCCGGGCAGGGGGCGGAAACACTGAAGCTTTCTTT.

The DNA for the CDR3 is TGTGCCATCAGTGAGTCCGGGACTAGCGGAGACAATGAGCAGTTCTTC. As protein: CAISESGTSGDNEQFF. This chain joins TRBV10-3 and TRBJ2-1; TRBD2 agrees at 11 bases. There are 16 residues in the CDR3. V gave up 0 bases and J gave up 5 bases; unmatched junction bases: 3. Germline V gene lookup returns CDR1 ENHRY and CDR2 SYGVKD.

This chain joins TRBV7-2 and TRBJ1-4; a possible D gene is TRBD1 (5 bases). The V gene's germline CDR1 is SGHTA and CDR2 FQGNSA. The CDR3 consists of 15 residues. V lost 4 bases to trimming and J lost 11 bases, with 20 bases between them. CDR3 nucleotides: TGTGCCAGCAGCTCGTCACCGGGACTTCCTGGTAAACTGTTTTTT. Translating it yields CASSSSPGLPGKLFF.

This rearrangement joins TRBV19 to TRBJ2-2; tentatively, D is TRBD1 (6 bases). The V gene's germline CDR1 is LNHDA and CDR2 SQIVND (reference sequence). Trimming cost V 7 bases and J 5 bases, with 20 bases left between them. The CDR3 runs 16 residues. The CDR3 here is CASTKGVGGATGELFF. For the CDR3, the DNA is TGTGCCAGTACTAAGGGCGTAGGGGGAGCGACCGGGGAGCTGTTTTTT. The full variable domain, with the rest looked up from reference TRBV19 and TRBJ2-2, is DGGITQSPKYLFRKEGQNVTLSCEQNLNHDAMYWYRQDPGQGLRLIYYSQIVNDFQKGDIAEGYSVSREKKESFPLTVTSAQKNPTAFYLCASTKGVGGATGELFFGEGSRLTVL.

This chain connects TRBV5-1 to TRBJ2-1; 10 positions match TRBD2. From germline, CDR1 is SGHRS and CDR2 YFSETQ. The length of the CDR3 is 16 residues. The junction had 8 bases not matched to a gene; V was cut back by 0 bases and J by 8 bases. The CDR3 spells CASSLARLAGADEQFF. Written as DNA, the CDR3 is TGCGCCAGCAGCTTGGCCCGGCTAGCGGGAGCTGATGAGCAGTTCTTC.

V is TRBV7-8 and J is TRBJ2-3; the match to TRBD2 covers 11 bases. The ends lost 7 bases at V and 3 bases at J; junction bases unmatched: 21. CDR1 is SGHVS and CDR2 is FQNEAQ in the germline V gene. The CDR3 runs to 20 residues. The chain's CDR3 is CASTVMGGLLAGDGTDTQYF. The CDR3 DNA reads TGTGCCAGCACCGTTATGGGGGGGCTACTAGCGGGAGATGGAACAGATACGCAGTATTTT.

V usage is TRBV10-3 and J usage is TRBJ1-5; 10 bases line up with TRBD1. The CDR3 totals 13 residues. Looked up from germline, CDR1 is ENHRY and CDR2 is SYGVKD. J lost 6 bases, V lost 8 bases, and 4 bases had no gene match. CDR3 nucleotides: TGTGCCATCGGAGGGGACAGGGGTCAGCCCCAGCATTTT. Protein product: CAIGGDRGQPQHF.

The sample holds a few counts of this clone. The CDR3: CASSLATGGPQETQYF. For the CDR3, the DNA is TGTGCCAGCAGCTTGGCGACAGGGGGTCCACAAGAGACCCAGTACTTC. The J gene is TRBJ2-5, the V gene TRBV5-6, with 9 bases that match TRBD1. This CDR3 has 16 residues. J lost 2 bases, V lost 0 bases, and 5 bases had no gene match. CDR1 and CDR2 (germline): SGHDT, YYEEEE.

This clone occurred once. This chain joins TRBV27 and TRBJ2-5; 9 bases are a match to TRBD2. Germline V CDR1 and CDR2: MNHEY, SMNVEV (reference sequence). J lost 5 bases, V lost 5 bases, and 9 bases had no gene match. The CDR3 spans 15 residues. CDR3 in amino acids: CASSPGLASGETQYF. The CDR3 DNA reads TGTGCCAGCAGTCCTGGACTAGCGAGCGGGGAGACCCAGTACTTC.

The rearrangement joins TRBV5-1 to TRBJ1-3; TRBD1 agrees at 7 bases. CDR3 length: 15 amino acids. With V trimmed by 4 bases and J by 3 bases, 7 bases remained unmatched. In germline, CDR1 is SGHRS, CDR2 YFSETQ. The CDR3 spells CASSPLTGFGNTIYF. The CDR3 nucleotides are TGCGCCAGCAGCCCGTTGACAGGGTTTGGAAACACCATATATTTT.

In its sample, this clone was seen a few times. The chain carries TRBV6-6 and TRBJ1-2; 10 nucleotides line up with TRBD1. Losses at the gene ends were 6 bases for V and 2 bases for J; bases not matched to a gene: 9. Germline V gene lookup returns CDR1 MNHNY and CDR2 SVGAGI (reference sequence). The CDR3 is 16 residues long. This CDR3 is CASRYLDRGRNYGYTF. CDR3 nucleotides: TGTGCCAGCAGATATCTTGACAGGGGGCGCAACTATGGCTACACCTTC.

CDR3 region: CASSVGTSGAPNTGELFF. CDR3 DNA sequence: TGTGCCAGCAGCGTCGGAACTAGCGGGGCCCCCAACACCGGGGAGCTGTTTTTT. V usage is TRBV9 and J usage is TRBJ2-2; 10 bases match TRBD2. Germline CDR1 and CDR2: SGDLS and YYNGEE. This CDR3 is built from 18 residues. J gave up 2 bases and V 2 bases, and 9 bases lay outside the gene matches.

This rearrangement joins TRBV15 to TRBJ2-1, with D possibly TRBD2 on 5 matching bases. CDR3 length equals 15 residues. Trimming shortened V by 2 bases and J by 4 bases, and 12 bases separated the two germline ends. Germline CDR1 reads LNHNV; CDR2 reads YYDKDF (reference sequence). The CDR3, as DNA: TGTGCCACCAGCAGAAGCAGCGGCGGATACAATGAGCAGTTCTTC. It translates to CATSRSSGGYNEQFF.

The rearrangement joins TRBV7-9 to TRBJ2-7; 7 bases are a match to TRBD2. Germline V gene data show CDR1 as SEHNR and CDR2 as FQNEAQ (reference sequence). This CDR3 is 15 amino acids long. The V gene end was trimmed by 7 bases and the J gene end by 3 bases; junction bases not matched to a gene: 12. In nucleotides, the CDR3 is TGTGCCAGCACCCAAGCGGGGAGTAGGGGCTACGAGCAGTACTTC. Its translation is CASTQAGSRGYEQYF. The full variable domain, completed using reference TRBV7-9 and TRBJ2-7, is DTGVSQNPRHKITKRGQNVTFRCDPISEHNRLYWYRQTLGQGPEFLTYFQNEAQLEKSRLLSDRFSAERPKGSFSTLEIQRTEQGDSAMYLCASTQAGSRGYEQYFGPGTRLTVT.

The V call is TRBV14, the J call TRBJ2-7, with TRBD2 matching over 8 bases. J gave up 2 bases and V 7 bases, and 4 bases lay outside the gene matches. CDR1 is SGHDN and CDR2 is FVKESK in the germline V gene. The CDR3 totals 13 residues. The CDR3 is CASTPGGTYEQYF. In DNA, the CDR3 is TGTGCCAGCACCCCGGGGGGGACCTACGAGCAGTACTTC.

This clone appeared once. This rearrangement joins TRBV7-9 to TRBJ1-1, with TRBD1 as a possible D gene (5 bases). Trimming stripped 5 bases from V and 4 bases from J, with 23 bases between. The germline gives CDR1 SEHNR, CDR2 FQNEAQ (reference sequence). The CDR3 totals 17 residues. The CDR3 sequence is CASSTSGRTRGGTEAFF. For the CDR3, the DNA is TGTGCCAGCAGCACCTCGGGACGCACCCGCGGGGGCACTGAAGCTTTCTTT.

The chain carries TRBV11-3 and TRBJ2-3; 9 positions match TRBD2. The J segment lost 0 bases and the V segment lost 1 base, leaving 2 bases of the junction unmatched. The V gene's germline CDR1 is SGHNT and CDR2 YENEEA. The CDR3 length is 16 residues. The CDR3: CASSLAAGGSTDTQYF. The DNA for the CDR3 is TGTGCCAGCAGCTTAGCTGCGGGGGGGAGCACAGATACGCAGTATTTT.

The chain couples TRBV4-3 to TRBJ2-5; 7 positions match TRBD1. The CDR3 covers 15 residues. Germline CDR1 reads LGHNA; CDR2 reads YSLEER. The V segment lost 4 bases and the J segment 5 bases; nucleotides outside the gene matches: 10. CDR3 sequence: CASSRFHQGDETQYF. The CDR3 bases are TGCGCCAGCAGCCGATTCCACCAGGGGGATGAGACCCAGTACTTC.

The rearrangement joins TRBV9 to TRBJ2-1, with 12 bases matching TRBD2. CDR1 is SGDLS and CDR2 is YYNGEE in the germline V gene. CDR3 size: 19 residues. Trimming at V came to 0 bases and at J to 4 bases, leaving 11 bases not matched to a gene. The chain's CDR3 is CASSVGGLAGPAIYNEQFF. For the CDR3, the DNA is TGTGCCAGCAGCGTAGGGGGACTAGCGGGCCCCGCTATTTACAATGAGCAGTTCTTC.

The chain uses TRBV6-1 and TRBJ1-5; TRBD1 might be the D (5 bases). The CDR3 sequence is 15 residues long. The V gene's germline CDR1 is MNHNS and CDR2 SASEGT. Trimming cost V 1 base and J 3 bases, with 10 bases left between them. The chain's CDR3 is CASSEGGGNNQPQHF. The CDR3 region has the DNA TGTGCCAGCAGTGAAGGGGGGGGTAACAATCAGCCCCAGCATTTT.

CDR3 residues: CASSSRTGWVTEAFF. The CDR3 coding sequence is TGTGCCAGTAGTTCAAGGACAGGGTGGGTCACTGAAGCTTTCTTT. The rearrangement links TRBV19 to TRBJ1-1, with 8 bases aligning to TRBD1. CDR1 is LNHDA and CDR2 is SQIVND in the germline V gene (reference sequence). V lost 5 bases, J lost 4 bases, and 9 bases stayed unmatched. The CDR3 spans 15 residues. Complete variable domain (other parts from reference TRBV19 and TRBJ1-1): DGGITQSPKYLFRKEGQNVTLSCEQNLNHDAMYWYRQDPGQGLRLIYYSQIVNDFQKGDIAEGYSVSREKKESFPLTVTSAQKNPTAFYLCASSSRTGWVTEAFFGQGTRLTVV.

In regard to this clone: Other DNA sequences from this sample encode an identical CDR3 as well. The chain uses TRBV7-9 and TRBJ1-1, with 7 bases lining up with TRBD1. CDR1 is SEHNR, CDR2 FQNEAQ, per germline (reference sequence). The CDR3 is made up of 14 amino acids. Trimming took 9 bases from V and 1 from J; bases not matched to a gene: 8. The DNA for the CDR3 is TGTGCCAGTAGACAGGGCGGAGGGAACACTGAAGCTTTCTTT. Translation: CASRQGGGNTEAFF.

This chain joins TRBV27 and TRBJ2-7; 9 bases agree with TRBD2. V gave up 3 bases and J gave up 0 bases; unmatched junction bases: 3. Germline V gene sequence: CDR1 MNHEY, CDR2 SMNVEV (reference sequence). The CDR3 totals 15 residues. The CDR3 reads CASSFGREGSYEQYF. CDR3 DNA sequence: TGTGCCAGCAGTTTCGGGCGGGAGGGCTCCTACGAGCAGTACTTC.

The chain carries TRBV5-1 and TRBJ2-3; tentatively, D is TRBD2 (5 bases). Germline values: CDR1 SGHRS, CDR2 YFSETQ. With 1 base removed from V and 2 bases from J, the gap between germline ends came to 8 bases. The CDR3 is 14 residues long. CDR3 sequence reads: CASSLSGITDTQYF. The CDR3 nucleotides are TGCGCCAGCAGCTTGTCCGGGATCACAGATACGCAGTATTTT.

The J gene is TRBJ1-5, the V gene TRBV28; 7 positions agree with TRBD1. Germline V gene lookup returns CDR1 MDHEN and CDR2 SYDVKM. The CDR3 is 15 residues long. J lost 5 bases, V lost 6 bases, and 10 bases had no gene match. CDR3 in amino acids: CASRRDSRLDQPQHF. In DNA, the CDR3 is TGTGCCAGCAGGAGGGACAGCCGGCTTGATCAGCCCCAGCATTTT.

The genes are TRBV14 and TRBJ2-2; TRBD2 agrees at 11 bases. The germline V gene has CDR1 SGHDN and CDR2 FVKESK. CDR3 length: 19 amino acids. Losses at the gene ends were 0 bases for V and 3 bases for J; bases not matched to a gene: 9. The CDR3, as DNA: TGTGCCAGCAGCCAAGAGAGTACTAGCGGGAGTTGGGACACCGGGGAGCTGTTTTTT. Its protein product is CASSQESTSGSWDTGELFF.

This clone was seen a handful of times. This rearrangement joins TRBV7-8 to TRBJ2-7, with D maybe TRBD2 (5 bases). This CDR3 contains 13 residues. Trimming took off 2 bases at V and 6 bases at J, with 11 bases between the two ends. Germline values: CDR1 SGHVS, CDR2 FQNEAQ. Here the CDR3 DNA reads TGTGCCAGCAGCTTATATCGGGAAAGCGAGCAGTACTTC. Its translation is CASSLYRESEQYF.

DNA of the CDR3: TGTGCCAGCAGCTTAGCCCCCGCCGCCGGTCTCTCTGGAAACACCATATATTTT. Its protein product is CASSLAPAAGLSGNTIYF. The chain uses TRBV7-2 and TRBJ1-3; D call uncertain. CDR3 length: 18 residues. Per the germline V gene, CDR1 is SGHTA and CDR2 is FQGNSA. V was shortened by 0 bases and J by 0 bases, with 15 bases between the two germline ends.

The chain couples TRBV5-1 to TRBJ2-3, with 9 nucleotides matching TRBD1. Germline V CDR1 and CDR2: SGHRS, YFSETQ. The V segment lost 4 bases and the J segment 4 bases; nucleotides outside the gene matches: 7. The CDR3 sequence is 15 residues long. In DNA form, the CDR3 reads TGCGCCAGCAGCAGGACAGGGGATCACGCAGATACGCAGTATTTT. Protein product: CASSRTGDHADTQYF.

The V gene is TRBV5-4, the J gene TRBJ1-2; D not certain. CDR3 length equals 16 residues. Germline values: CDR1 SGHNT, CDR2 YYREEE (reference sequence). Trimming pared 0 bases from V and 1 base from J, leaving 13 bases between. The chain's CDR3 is CASSLDSALNNYGYTF. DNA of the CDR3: TGTGCCAGCAGCTTGGATTCGGCACTAAATAACTATGGCTACACCTTC. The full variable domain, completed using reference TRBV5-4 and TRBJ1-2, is ETGVTQSPTHLIKTRGQQVTLRCSSQSGHNTVSWYQQALGQGPQFIFQYYREEENGRGNFPPRFSGLQFPNYSSELNVNALELDDSALYLCASSLDSALNNYGYTFGSGTRLTVV.